This T cell receptor beta chain came from a study of cytomegalovirus exposure and HLA in healthy donors. Study results and limitations: In a later analysis, several top co-occurrence clusters appeared linked to parvovirus B19, influenza, CMV and Epstein-Barr virus. Certain sequence variants were highly shared and formed a cluster, and this cluster was likely a sequencing artifact. Later on, analysis showed that most CMV-associated TCR beta chains appeared to be HLA-restricted.

The PCR ran on 60 Vbeta and 13 Jbeta primers. Produced via immunoSEQ multiplex PCR; TCRdb's table is partial and in-frame only. The repertoire holds approximately 99,000 clones, with approximately 80% as singletons. Healthy bone marrow donors formed the donor group. With respect to this clone: The antigen is unknown.

This TCR came from a male donor in good health and CMV-seropositive. The sequenced material came from PBMCs.

The CDR3 coding sequence is TGCGCCAGCAGCTTGACGGGGGGTCGCACAGATACGCAGTATTTT. This codes for CASSLTGGRTDTQYF. V usage is TRBV5-1 and J usage is TRBJ2-3, with 7 bases that match TRBD2. This CDR3 has 15 residues. The germline CDR1 and CDR2 sequences are SGHRS and YFSETQ. The J segment lost 1 base and the V segment lost 1 base, leaving 3 bases of the junction unmatched.